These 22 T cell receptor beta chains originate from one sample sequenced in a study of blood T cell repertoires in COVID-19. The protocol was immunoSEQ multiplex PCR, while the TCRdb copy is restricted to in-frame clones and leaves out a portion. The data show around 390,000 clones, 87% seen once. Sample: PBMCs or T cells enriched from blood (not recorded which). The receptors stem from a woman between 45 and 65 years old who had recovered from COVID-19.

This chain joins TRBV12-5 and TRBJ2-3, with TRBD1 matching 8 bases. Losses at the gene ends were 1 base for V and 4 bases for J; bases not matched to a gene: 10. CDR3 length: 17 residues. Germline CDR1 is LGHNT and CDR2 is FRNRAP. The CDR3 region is CASGLAGQGGSSDTQYF. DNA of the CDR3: TGTGCTAGTGGTTTGGCCGGACAGGGTGGTTCGTCAGATACGCAGTATTTT.

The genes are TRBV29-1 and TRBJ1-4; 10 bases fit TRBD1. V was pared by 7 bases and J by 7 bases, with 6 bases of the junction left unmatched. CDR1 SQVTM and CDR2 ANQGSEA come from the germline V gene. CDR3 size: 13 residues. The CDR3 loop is CSAGTGAGEKLFF. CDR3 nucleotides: TGCAGCGCCGGGACAGGGGCTGGTGAAAAACTGTTTTTT.

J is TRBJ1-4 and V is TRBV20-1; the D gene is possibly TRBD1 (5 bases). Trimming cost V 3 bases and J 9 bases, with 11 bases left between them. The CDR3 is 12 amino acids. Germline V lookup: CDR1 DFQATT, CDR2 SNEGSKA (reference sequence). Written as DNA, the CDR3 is TGCAGTGCTAGTGCGGGGGAGCAAAAACTGTTTTTT. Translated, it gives CSASAGEQKLFF.

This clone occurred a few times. CDR3 DNA: TGTGCCAGCACCTCCTTGGGAGTGAGCTCCTACGAGCAGTACTTC. This codes for CASTSLGVSSYEQYF. The chain combines TRBV28 with TRBJ2-7; maybe TRBD2 (5 bases). CDR3 length: 15 amino acids. V lost 7 bases and J 0 bases, leaving 16 bases between the germline ends. Looked up from germline, CDR1 is MDHEN and CDR2 is SYDVKM.

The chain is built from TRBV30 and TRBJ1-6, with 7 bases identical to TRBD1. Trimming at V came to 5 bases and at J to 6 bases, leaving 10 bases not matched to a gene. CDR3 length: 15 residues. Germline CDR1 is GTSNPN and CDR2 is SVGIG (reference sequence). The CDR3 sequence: CAWSQQGIFNSPLHF. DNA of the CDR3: TGTGCCTGGTCGCAACAGGGGATCTTTAATTCACCCCTCCACTTT.

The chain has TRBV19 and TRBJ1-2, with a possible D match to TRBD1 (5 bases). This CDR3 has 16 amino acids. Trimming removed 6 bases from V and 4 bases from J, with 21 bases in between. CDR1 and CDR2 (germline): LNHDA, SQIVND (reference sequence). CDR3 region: CASSSIQGYPSYGYTF. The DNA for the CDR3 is TGTGCCAGTAGCAGCATCCAGGGTTATCCTAGCTATGGCTACACCTTC.

CDR3 loop: CSALLGYEQYF. CDR3 nucleotide sequence: TGCAGTGCTCTCCTCGGGTACGAGCAGTACTTC. V usage is TRBV20-1 and J usage is TRBJ2-7; D is uncertain. The CDR3 totals 11 residues. Trimming removed 5 bases from V and 4 bases from J, with 9 bases in between. Germline values: CDR1 DFQATT, CDR2 SNEGSKA (reference sequence).

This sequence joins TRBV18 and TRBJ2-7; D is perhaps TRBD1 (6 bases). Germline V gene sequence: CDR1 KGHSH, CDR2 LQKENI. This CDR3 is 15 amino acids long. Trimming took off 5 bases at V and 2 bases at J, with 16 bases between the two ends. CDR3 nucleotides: TGTGCCAGCTCAGCCAACAGGGTAAGGACCTACGAGCAGTACTTC. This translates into CASSANRVRTYEQYF.

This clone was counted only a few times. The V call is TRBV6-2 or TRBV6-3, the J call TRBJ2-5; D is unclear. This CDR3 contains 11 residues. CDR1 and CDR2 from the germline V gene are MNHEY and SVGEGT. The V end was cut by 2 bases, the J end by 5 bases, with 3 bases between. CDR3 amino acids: CASSYLETQYF. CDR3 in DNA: TGTGCCAGCAGTTACCTGGAGACCCAGTACTTC.

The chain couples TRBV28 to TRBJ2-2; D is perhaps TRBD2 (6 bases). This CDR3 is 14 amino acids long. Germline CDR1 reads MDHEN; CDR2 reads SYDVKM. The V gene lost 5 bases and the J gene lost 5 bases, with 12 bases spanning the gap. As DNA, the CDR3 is TGTGCCAGCAGTGTTACCCGGGGGACCGGGGAGCTGTTTTTT. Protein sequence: CASSVTRGTGELFF.

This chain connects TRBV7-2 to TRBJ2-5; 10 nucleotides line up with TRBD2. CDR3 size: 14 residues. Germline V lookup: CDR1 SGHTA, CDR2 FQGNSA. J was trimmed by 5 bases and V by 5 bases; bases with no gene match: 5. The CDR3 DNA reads TGTGCCAGCAGCGCCGGGACTAGCGCGGAGACCCAGTACTTC. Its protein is CASSAGTSAETQYF. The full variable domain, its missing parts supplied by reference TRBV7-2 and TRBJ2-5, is GAGVSQSPSNKVTEKGKDVELRCDPISGHTALYWYRQSLGQGLEFLIYFQGNSAPDKSGLPSDRFSAERTGGSVSTLTIQRTQQEDSAVYLCASSAGTSAETQYFGPGTRLLVL.

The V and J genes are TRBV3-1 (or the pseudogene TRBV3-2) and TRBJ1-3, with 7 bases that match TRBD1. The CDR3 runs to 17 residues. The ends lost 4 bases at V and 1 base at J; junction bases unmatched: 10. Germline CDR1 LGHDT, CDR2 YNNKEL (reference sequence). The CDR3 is CASSRGDSPASGNTIYF. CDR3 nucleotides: TGTGCCAGCAGCCGAGGGGACAGCCCAGCATCTGGAAACACCATATATTTT.

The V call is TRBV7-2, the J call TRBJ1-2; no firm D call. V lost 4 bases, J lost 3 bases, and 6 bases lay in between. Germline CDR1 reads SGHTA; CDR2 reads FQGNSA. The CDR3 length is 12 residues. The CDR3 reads CASSSSDYGYTF. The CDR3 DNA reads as TGTGCCAGCAGCTCCTCCGACTATGGCTACACCTTC.

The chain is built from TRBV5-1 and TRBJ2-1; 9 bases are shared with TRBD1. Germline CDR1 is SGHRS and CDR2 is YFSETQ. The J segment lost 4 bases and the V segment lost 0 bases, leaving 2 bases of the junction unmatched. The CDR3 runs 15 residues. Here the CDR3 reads CASSLVGQGYNEQFF. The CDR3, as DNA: TGCGCCAGCAGCTTGGTGGGACAGGGATACAATGAGCAGTTCTTC.

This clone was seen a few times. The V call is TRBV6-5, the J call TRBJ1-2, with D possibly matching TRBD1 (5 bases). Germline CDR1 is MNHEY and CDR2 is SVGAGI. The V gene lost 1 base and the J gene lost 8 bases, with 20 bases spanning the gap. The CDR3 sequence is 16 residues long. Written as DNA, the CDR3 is TGTGCCAGCAGTTACTGGCGGCAGGGCTCCGCCAGGGGCTACACCTTC. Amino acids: CASSYWRQGSARGYTF.

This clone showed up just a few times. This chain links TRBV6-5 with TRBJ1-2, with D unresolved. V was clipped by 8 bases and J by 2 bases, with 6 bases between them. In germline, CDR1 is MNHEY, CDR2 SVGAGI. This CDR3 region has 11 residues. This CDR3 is CASRENYGYTF. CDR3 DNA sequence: TGTGCCAGCCGGGAAAACTATGGCTACACCTTC.

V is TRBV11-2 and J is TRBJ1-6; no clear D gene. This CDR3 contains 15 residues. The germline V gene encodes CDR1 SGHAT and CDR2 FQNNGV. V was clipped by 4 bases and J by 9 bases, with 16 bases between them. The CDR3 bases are TGTGCCAGCAGCTCCCCCGGTCTATTTAGTTCACCCCTCCACTTT. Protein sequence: CASSSPGLFSSPLHF.

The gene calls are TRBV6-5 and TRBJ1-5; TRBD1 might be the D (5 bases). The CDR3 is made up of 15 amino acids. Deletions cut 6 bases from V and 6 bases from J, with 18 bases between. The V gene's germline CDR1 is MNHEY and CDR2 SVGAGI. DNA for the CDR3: TGTGCCAGCAGCCCGCACGGGCAGGGCGGTCAGCCCCAGCATTTT. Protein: CASSPHGQGGQPQHF.

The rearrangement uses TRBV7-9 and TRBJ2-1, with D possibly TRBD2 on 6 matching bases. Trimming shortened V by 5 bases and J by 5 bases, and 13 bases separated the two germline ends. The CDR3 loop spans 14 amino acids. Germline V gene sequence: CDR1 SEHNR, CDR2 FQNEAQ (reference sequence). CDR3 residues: CASSPDRGNNEQFF. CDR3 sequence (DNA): TGTGCCAGCAGCCCCGATCGGGGGAACAATGAGCAGTTCTTC.

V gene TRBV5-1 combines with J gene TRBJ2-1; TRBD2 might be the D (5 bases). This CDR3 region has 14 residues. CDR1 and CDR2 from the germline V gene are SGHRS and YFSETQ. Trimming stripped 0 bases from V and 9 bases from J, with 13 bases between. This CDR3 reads CASSLASFGSEQFF. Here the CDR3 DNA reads TGCGCCAGCAGCTTGGCCAGTTTTGGGAGTGAGCAGTTCTTC.

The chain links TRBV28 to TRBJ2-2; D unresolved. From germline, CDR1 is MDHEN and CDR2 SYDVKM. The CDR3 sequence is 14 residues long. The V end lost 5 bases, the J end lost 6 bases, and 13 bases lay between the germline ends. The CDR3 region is CASSRSRNSGELFF. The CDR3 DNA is TGTGCCAGCAGTAGGAGCCGTAATTCCGGGGAGCTGTTTTTT.

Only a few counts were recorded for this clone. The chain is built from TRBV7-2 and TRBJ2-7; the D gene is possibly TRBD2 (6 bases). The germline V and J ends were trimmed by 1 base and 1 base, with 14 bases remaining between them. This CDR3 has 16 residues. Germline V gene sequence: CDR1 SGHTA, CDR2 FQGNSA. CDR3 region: CASSLDSSARSYEQYF. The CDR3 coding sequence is TGTGCCAGCAGCTTAGATTCTAGCGCTCGGTCCTACGAGCAGTACTTC.